This is a list of T cell receptor beta chains from one sample in a study of shared clonotypes between healthy human individuals. Generated by immunoSEQ multiplex PCR, the TCRdb table keeps only in-frame clones and is missing some. The table has more than 1 million clones, about 80% seen once. The specimen sequenced was memory CD4+ T cells from PBMCs. These receptors came from a man between 18 and 35 years old in good health. Some clones in this sample may be carry-over from other donors' samples. Each CDR3 is given with its conserved first and last residue.

v_gene	len	j_gene	CDR3aa
TRBV11-1	14	TRBJ1-2	CASSLTRQGAGYTF
TRBV21-1	14	TRBJ1-4	CASSSKGPNEKLFF
TRBV28	13	TRBJ1-2	CASSVGQFYGYTF
TRBV6-1	13	TRBJ2-1	CASAGTSGRQQFF
TRBV18	14	TRBJ1-3	CASSPPQEGNTIYF
TRBV27	16	TRBJ2-2	CASSSPGTQNTGELFF
TRBV7-9	14	TRBJ1-1	CASSHSSMNTEAFF
TRBV7-2	14	TRBJ2-7	CASSFDWTSHEQYF
TRBV2	14	TRBJ1-2	CASSGLRGNYGYTF
TRBV10-3	15	TRBJ2-2	CAIRGTILDTGELFF
TRBV28	14	TRBJ2-7	CASSPGQGHGEQYF
TRBV7-9	15	TRBJ2-7	CASSLGQGVSYEQYF
TRBV15	14	TRBJ1-1	CATSKGNSNTEAFF
TRBV30	15	TRBJ1-3	CAWSYGRSSGNTIYF
TRBV14	15	TRBJ2-7	CASSPPGVAGYEQYF
TRBV25-1	15	TRBJ2-5	CASSVGQGIQETQYF
TRBV15	15	TRBJ2-7	CATSRDRWGSYEQYF
TRBV5-6	14	TRBJ2-7	CASSSLAGRREQYF
TRBV2	17	TRBJ2-5	CASSLPGLAGTQETQYF
TRBV5-4	18	TRBJ2-7	CASTRRRSTSGSFGEQYF
TRBV7-6	13	TRBJ1-5	CASSSEGAQPQHF
TRBV5-5	12	TRBJ1-1	CASSLSAYEAFF
TRBV15	15	TRBJ2-5	CATSSHRGTGGTQYF
TRBV2	10	TRBJ2-7	CAAGTGVQYF
TRBV7-9	15	TRBJ2-7	CASRPLRDSTYEQYF
TRBV18	12	TRBJ1-2	CASSQPNYGYTF
TRBV28	14	TRBJ2-7	CASSFQRSHYEQYF
TRBV27	16	TRBJ2-1	CASRPRQALSYNEQFF
TRBV29-1	14	TRBJ2-1	CSVDRTADPNEQFF
TRBV23-1	16	TRBJ2-6	CASSPGLGSGANVLTF
TRBV7-2	16	TRBJ2-7	CASSSALAGNNYEQYF
TRBV4-3	17	TRBJ2-5	CASSQGSDLTRQETQYF
TRBV28	14	TRBJ2-1	CASTQGGGYNEQFF
TRBV14	16	TRBJ2-2	CASSQVAGSNTGELFF
TRBV28	20	TRBJ1-5	CASSPQPGTGGAGRNQPQHF
TRBV5-6	13	TRBJ1-1	CATHLGRNTEAFF
TRBV7-9	17	TRBJ2-1	CASSRRTSGSTDNEQFF
TRBV28	17	TRBJ2-1	CASRLLGTSGRRNEQFF